This T cell receptor (beta chain) is from a study of cytomegalovirus exposure and HLA in healthy donors. Primers included in the PCR were 60 Vbeta and 13 Jbeta primers. Sequencing was performed with immunoSEQ multiplex PCR; in TCRdb, only in-frame clones are kept and a portion is missing. This sample's clone table lists 50,000 to 55,000 clones. Trimming took 3 bases from V and 0 from J, leaving 10 bases between them. This CDR3 is built from 15 residues. CDR1 and CDR2 from the germline V gene are SGDLS and YYNGEE. This TCR was recovered from a woman aged 60 to 75 in good health and CMV-seropositive. V gene TRBV9 combines with J gene TRBJ1-3; tentative D call: TRBD1 (5 bases). The specimen sequenced was PBMCs. CDR3 sequence (DNA): TGTGCCAGCAGCGCCCGACAGTTCTCTGGAAACACCATATATTTT. It translates to CASSARQFSGNTIYF.